This TCR beta chain stems from a study of regulatory T cells in long-lasting Graves disease. Study-wide results and limits: Compared with new cases, persistent Graves' patients showed reduced TCR diversity. Those with persistent disease had in common more public clonotypes (about 2,500) than new patients (roughly 930).

Library construction for TCR beta used iRepertoire HTBI primers and Arm-PCR of CDR3 regions. TCRdb recomputed calls from the multiplex PCR reads with MiXCR, one row per CDR3 protein. The data show 350,000 to 400,000 distinct CDR3 sequences, roughly 15% seen once. As to time point: newly diagnosed GD, antithyroid drugs for less than 3 months. Generation of the TCR library employed RNA extracted from PBMCs. CDR3 size: 15 residues. CDR1 is GTSNPN, CDR2 SVGIG, per germline (reference sequence). The V and J ends lost 2 bases and 4 bases, in that order; junction bases with no gene match: 6. There are many counts of this clonotype. No antigen is known for it. This same sample was also taken into another study, of T cells in Graves' hyperthyroidism and ophthalmopathy. From that second work: Hyperthyroidism of Graves' type that showed no ophthalmopathy progression within 18 months was stable. An initial round of RT-PCR targeting the TCR CDR3 relied on the HTBI primer set.

This chain joins TRBV30 and TRBJ2-2, with 8 bases matching TRBD1. Source: peripheral blood mononuclear cells (PBMCs), taken at new diagnosis, from a patient treated with antithyroid drugs. The receptor's source is a woman in her late teens or twenties with Graves disease. This CDR3 is CAWSRNRGFTGELFF. The CDR3 nucleotides are TGTGCCTGGAGTCGGAACAGGGGGTTCACCGGGGAGCTGTTTTTT.